The 3 T cell receptor beta chains below were found in one sample sequenced in a study of shared clonotypes between healthy human individuals. Assay used: immunoSEQ multiplex PCR; TCRdb lists only in-frame clones, some missing. The data show 1.6 million or so clones, approximately 98.5% seen once. The material sequenced was naive CD4+ T cells sorted from blood. As for subset: CD45RA+ positively selected. The receptors were sampled from a young man in good health.

In DNA form, the CDR3 reads TGTGCCAGCAGTGAGGCCGGGAGGGCCGTCGGGGAGCTGTTTTTT. It translates to CASSEAGRAVGELFF. J is TRBJ2-2 and V is TRBV2, with 8 bases that match TRBD2. This CDR3 contains 15 residues. CDR1 and CDR2 (germline): SNHLY, FYNNEI. V shed 3 bases, J shed 7 bases, and the junction held 7 bases outside the gene matches.

The V call is TRBV30, the J call TRBJ1-5; 7 nucleotides align to TRBD1. The germline V gene encodes CDR1 GTSNPN and CDR2 SVGIG (reference sequence). This CDR3 contains 15 residues. V trimming: 0 bases; J trimming: 4 bases; junction bases outside the gene matches: 6. CDR3 in amino acids: CAWSVRPGGNQPQHF. The CDR3 DNA is TGTGCCTGGAGTGTACGTCCAGGGGGTAATCAGCCCCAGCATTTT.

The chain links TRBV30 to TRBJ2-6, with TRBD2 identical over 8 bases. The V and J ends lost 6 bases and 0 bases, in that order; junction bases with no gene match: 1. Per the germline V gene, CDR1 is GTSNPN and CDR2 is SVGIG (reference sequence). The CDR3 runs 14 residues. In DNA form, the CDR3 reads TGTGCCTGCCGGGGGGGCTCTGGGGCCAACGTCCTGACTTTC. Protein product: CACRGGSGANVLTF.